In this sample, the clone carrying this TCR beta chain turned up a few times. This sample was included in a study of blood T cell repertoires in COVID-19. Across the whole study: Samples of COVID-19 (acute and convalescent) were obtained from the United States, Italy and Spain.

In the original workflow: Reference gene primers were amplified, and this amplification served to estimate nucleated cell counts. Only in-frame clones appear in the TCRdb table, and some are missing; sequencing was by immunoSEQ multiplex PCR. V and J calls and clone size are given by that table; D and trimming were obtained from the DNA. The sample contains 270,000 or so clones, 86% of which appear only once. The CDR3 consists of 13 residues. The germline V and J ends were trimmed by 3 bases and 7 bases, with 12 bases remaining between them. The receptor was derived from a woman younger than 45 with active or convalescent COVID-19. This chain connects TRBV12-3 or TRBV12-4 to TRBJ1-1, with D perhaps matching TRBD1 (5 bases). Sequencing used peripheral blood. As DNA, the CDR3 is TGTGCCAGCAGTTTTGAAAGGGGCCTTGAAGCTTTCTTT. It translates to CASSFERGLEAFF.